One sample yielded the 7 T cell receptor beta chains listed below, sequenced in a study of PD-1 blockade in classical Hodgkin lymphoma. Here immunoSEQ multiplex PCR was the method, and the copy in TCRdb shows in-frame clones only, minus some. Of under 100,000 clones listed, 80% to 95% were seen once; the top ten hold about 2.6%. All the patients suffered relapse after autologous stem cell transplantation, and brentuximab vedotin exposure differed. Source: peripheral blood mononuclear cells (PBMCs), taken before the second cycle of nivolumab. These receptors all come from a human donor with classical Hodgkin lymphoma.

As for this clone: Relative to the germline gene, one junction end is altered; a read error may explain this. Within the sample, other DNA sequences also encode this same CDR3. This sequence joins TRBV11-3 and TRBJ2-2; D remains ambiguous. Germline assignment: CDR1 SGHNT and CDR2 YENEEA. This CDR3 spans 15 amino acids. Here the CDR3 DNA reads TGTGCCAGTAGCTTAGGAGCCGTAAACACCGGGGAGCTGTTTTTT. Its protein product is CASSLGAVNTGELFF.

This clone showed up just once. The chain links TRBV28 to TRBJ2-7; 12 bases fit TRBD2. CDR3 length equals 14 residues. Germline V gene sequence: CDR1 MDHEN, CDR2 SYDVKM. CDR3 in amino acids: CATQTSGSALGQYF. As DNA, the CDR3 is TGTGCTACCCAGACTAGCGGGAGTGCGTTAGGGCAGTACTTC. The full variable domain, rest sourced from reference TRBV28 and TRBJ2-7, is DVKVTQSSRYLVKRTGEKVFLECVQDMDHENMFWYRQDPGLGLRLIYFSYDVKMKEKGDIPEGYSVSREKKERFSLILESASTNQTSMYLCATQTSGSALGQYFGPGTRLTVT.

V is TRBV27 and J is TRBJ1-1; TRBD1 might be the D (5 bases). V dropped 10 bases and J dropped 0 bases, with 15 bases sitting between them. The CDR3 runs to 14 residues. Germline V gene lookup returns CDR1 MNHEY and CDR2 SMNVEV (reference sequence). CDR3 in amino acids: CATRTGVVNTEAFF. CDR3 DNA: TGTGCCACCCGAACGGGGGTTGTGAACACTGAAGCTTTCTTT.

V is TRBV13 and J is TRBJ2-1; maybe TRBD2 (5 bases). This CDR3 comprises 15 residues. From germline, CDR1 is PRHDT and CDR2 FYEKMQ (reference sequence). V dropped 5 bases and J dropped 3 bases, with 14 bases sitting between them. The DNA of the CDR3 is TGTGCCAGCAGCCCTGAGGGTTCCCGCTACAATGAGCAGTTCTTC. The encoded protein is CASSPEGSRYNEQFF.

This chain joins TRBV19 and TRBJ2-7; no firm D call. Germline V lookup: CDR1 LNHDA, CDR2 SQIVND (reference sequence). The CDR3 loop spans 15 amino acids. Trimming cost V 4 bases and J 2 bases, with 15 bases left between them. The CDR3 protein is CASSTSSGAPYEQYF. For the CDR3, the DNA is TGTGCCAGTAGTACCAGTTCAGGAGCACCCTACGAGCAGTACTTC.

The chain recombines TRBV20-1 with TRBJ1-1, with D possibly being TRBD1 (5 bases). Germline V gene lookup returns CDR1 DFQATT and CDR2 SNEGSKA (reference sequence). The CDR3 covers 11 residues. Trimming took off 5 bases at V and 3 bases at J, with 7 bases between the two ends. CDR3 sequence (DNA): TGCAGTGCTTCCAGGGACACTGAAGCTTTCTTT. Translating gives CSASRDTEAFF.

The gene calls are TRBV30 and TRBJ2-5, with TRBD2 matching over 7 bases. Germline loops: CDR1 GTSNPN, CDR2 SVGIG (reference sequence). The CDR3 sequence is 13 residues long. The ends lost 3 bases at V and 5 bases at J; junction bases unmatched: 6. The CDR3, as DNA: TGTGCCTGGAGCCGAGCGGGATGGGAGACCCAGTACTTC. Protein product: CAWSRAGWETQYF.